These 17 T cell receptor beta chains share one sample of origin, sequenced in a study of blood T cell repertoires in COVID-19. The assay was immunoSEQ multiplex PCR, and TCRdb's table has in-frame clones only and misses some. Of approximately 200,000 clones in the sample, roughly nine tenths were seen once. The sequenced sample consisted of PBMCs or T cells enriched from blood (not recorded which). These receptors all stem from a woman between 18 and 29 years old in a cohort exposed to, infected with or recovered from COVID-19 (not recorded which).

The chain employs TRBV11-2 and TRBJ1-1; possible D gene TRBD1, 6 bases. Per germline, CDR1 SGHAT and CDR2 FQNNGV. V was cut by 3 bases and J by 0 bases, with 20 bases left in between. The CDR3 contains 18 residues. The CDR3 is CASSFADRYTMLNTEAFF. In DNA form, the CDR3 reads TGTGCCAGCAGCTTTGCAGACAGGTATACCATGTTGAACACTGAAGCTTTCTTT.

The rearrangement links TRBV2 to TRBJ2-1, with TRBD1 as a possible D gene (5 bases). Germline CDR1 SNHLY, CDR2 FYNNEI. The CDR3 length is 18 residues. V lost 8 bases and J lost 8, with 31 bases in between. The CDR3 region is CASGPGRLLATLQDEQFF. Here the CDR3 DNA reads TGTGCCAGCGGGCCAGGGCGATTACTTGCCACCCTACAGGATGAGCAGTTCTTC.

The rearrangement links TRBV12-2 to TRBJ2-5; TRBD2 is the table's D call and was not checked against the DNA. TRBV12-2 counts as a pseudogene. This CDR3 has 13 residues. In DNA, the CDR3 is TGTGCAAGTCGCTTAGTAGGAGGAGAGACCCAGTACTTC. This translates into CASRLVGGETQYF.

This clone came up once. This rearrangement joins TRBV27 to TRBJ2-7; TRBD1 is a possible D gene (5 bases). The CDR3 sequence is 16 residues long. CDR1 and CDR2 from the germline V gene are MNHEY and SMNVEV (reference sequence). The V end lost 0 bases, the J end lost 1 base, and 13 bases lay between the germline ends. DNA for the CDR3: TGTGCCAGCAGTTTATCGATGACAGTTATGTCCTACGAGCAGTACTTC. Protein product: CASSLSMTVMSYEQYF.

The chain links TRBV30 to TRBJ1-2; D may be TRBD1 (5 bases). Germline lookup yields CDR1 GTSNPN and CDR2 SVGIG (reference sequence). V was cut by 0 bases and J by 8 bases, with 19 bases left in between. CDR3 size: 15 residues. The chain's CDR3 is CAWSVGAGYIEGYTF. CDR3 DNA sequence: TGTGCCTGGAGTGTAGGGGCCGGATATATAGAGGGCTACACCTTC.

In nucleotides, the CDR3 is TGTGCCAGCAGCGTAGGACTAGCGGAGGGGGAGACCCAGTACTTC. Translation: CASSVGLAEGETQYF. The gene calls are TRBV9 and TRBJ2-5; 9 nucleotides agree with TRBD2. Germline CDR1 reads SGDLS; CDR2 reads YYNGEE. J gave up 5 bases and V 0 bases, and 5 bases lay outside the gene matches. CDR3 length: 15 amino acids.

The chain links TRBV9 to TRBJ1-2, with a tentative D call TRBD1 (5 bases). V dropped 7 bases and J dropped 0 bases, with 10 bases sitting between them. CDR3 size: 13 residues. Germline CDR1 SGDLS, CDR2 YYNGEE. As DNA, the CDR3 is TGTGCCAGCGCCAGGGAAACTAACTATGGCTACACCTTC. It is translated as CASARETNYGYTF.

This clone was seen once. The chain has TRBV6-5 and TRBJ2-7; TRBD1 matches 9 bases. This CDR3 has 16 amino acids. CDR1 is MNHEY and CDR2 is SVGAGI in the germline V gene. V dropped 0 bases and J dropped 5; count of bases not matched to a gene: 8. CDR3 nucleotide sequence: TGTGCCAGCAGTTACTCTTCCGGGACAGGGTGGAACGAGCAGTACTTC. Protein sequence: CASSYSSGTGWNEQYF.

This clone turned up a few times. V usage is TRBV5-1 and J usage is TRBJ1-6; D is perhaps TRBD1 (5 bases). The CDR3 totals 12 residues. V shed 5 bases and J shed 14 bases, with 14 bases lying between them. Per the germline V gene, CDR1 is SGHRS and CDR2 is YFSETQ. As DNA, the CDR3 is TGCGCCAGCAGAGAGGAAGGGGAAGCCCTCCACTTT. Protein product: CASREEGEALHF.

This chain connects TRBV6-1 to TRBJ2-1; 11 bases map to TRBD2. This CDR3 contains 16 residues. Germline V gene lookup returns CDR1 MNHNS and CDR2 SASEGT. Trimming took 4 bases from V and 6 from J; bases not matched to a gene: 8. As DNA, the CDR3 is TGTGCCAGCAGTGGATTAGCGGGAGGGCAAGGCAATGAGCAGTTCTTC. This encodes CASSGLAGGQGNEQFF.

J is TRBJ2-2 and V is TRBV24-1; 8 bases line up with TRBD2. J gave up 2 bases and V 4 bases, and 8 bases lay outside the gene matches. This CDR3 is 17 amino acids long. Looked up from germline, CDR1 is KGHDR and CDR2 is SFDVKD. The CDR3 reads CATSDPSSGSNTGELFF. The CDR3, as DNA: TGTGCCACCAGTGACCCCTCTAGCGGGTCCAACACCGGGGAGCTGTTTTTT.

This clone occurred once. The chain combines TRBV11-3 with TRBJ2-1; 8 positions match TRBD2. This CDR3 has 15 amino acids. Trimming cost V 4 bases and J 7 bases; bases outside gene matches: 9. Germline V CDR1 and CDR2: SGHNT, YENEEA. The chain's CDR3 is CASSSDSGAGNEQFF. In DNA, the CDR3 is TGTGCCAGCAGCTCGGATAGCGGGGCGGGGAATGAGCAGTTCTTC.

The chain combines TRBV27 with TRBJ2-5; D gene ambiguous. The CDR3 has 11 residues. The V and J ends lost 6 bases and 1 base respectively, with 3 bases between them. Germline CDR1 MNHEY, CDR2 SMNVEV (reference sequence). CDR3 nucleotides: TGTGCCAGCAGGAGCCAAGAGACCCAGTACTTC. Translating gives CASRSQETQYF.

The chain combines TRBV28 with TRBJ1-5; tentative D call: TRBD1 (5 bases). Between the trimmed V and J ends, which lost 1 base and 6 bases, there was a span of 13 bases. The CDR3 is 15 amino acids. CDR1 and CDR2 from the germline V gene are MDHEN and SYDVKM. In nucleotides, the CDR3 is TGTGCCAGCAGTTTATCGGCCGGGGACTCTCAGCCCCAGCATTTT. Translation: CASSLSAGDSQPQHF.

The chain is built from TRBV2 and TRBJ1-5, with a weak D call TRBD1 (5 bases). V was clipped by 4 bases and J by 3 bases, with 13 bases between them. The germline V gene has CDR1 SNHLY and CDR2 FYNNEI. CDR3 size: 15 residues. Here the CDR3 DNA reads TGTGCCAGCAGTGGGTCGGCAGGGAACAATCAGCCCCAGCATTTT. Translation gives CASSGSAGNNQPQHF.

The chain is built from TRBV2 and TRBJ1-4; D possibly corresponds to TRBD1 (5 bases). Trimming removed 4 bases at V and 8 bases at J, with 20 bases between. The CDR3 is made up of 16 amino acids. From germline, CDR1 is SNHLY and CDR2 FYNNEI. CDR3 protein: CASSVVPLGLEEKLFF. In DNA, the CDR3 is TGTGCCAGCAGTGTAGTCCCCTTGGGGCTTGAAGAAAAACTGTTTTTT.

J is TRBJ1-1 and V is TRBV6-5, with unresolved D. Germline V gene data show CDR1 as MNHEY and CDR2 as SVGAGI. V was pared by 6 bases and J by 9 bases, with 17 bases between. The CDR3 extends over 13 amino acids. The CDR3 DNA reads TGTGCCAGCAGGACCTTGACAAAGGCTAAAGCTTTCTTT. Protein sequence: CASRTLTKAKAFF.